This TCR beta chain was found in a study of blood T cell repertoires in COVID-19. The wider study: COVID-19 samples, acute and convalescent, were from the United States, Italy and Spain. PBMCs, B-cell-depleted T cells, or T cells were the source of the cDNA or gDNA that made up the material.

Germline lookup yields CDR1 SQVTM and CDR2 ANQGSEA. Between the trimmed V and J ends, which lost 4 bases and 0 bases, there was a span of 9 bases. CDR3 length: 13 residues. Original handling: Estimates of nucleated cell counts were drawn from the amplification of reference gene primers. Method: immunoSEQ multiplex PCR; TCRdb's copy keeps in-frame clones and lacks some. The DNA gave D and trimming, while V, J and clone size come from that table. The data contain approximately 69,000 clones, more than 80% of them singletons. The chain uses TRBV29-1 and TRBJ1-2; possibly TRBD1 for D (5 bases). Sequencing used peripheral blood. The TCR was taken from an older woman with acute or convalescent COVID-19. CDR3 in DNA: TGCAGCGTTGTACAGGTGGCTAACTATGGCTACACCTTC. It is translated as CSVVQVANYGYTF.